This TCR beta chain derives from a study of human versus mouse CDR3 diversity and MHC coevolution. Study-level background: Valid reads per sample ranged from roughly 5.5 x 10^6 to 1.8 x 10^7.

About this clone: What it recognizes is unknown.

General study points: Compared with mice, human CDR3s carried more deletions and insertions on average.

Germline assignment: CDR1 SGHRS and CDR2 YFSETQ. The trim removed 0 bases at V and 12 bases at J, leaving 10 bases unmatched. This CDR3 has 15 residues. Clones were sequenced by immunoSEQ multiplex PCR, and TCRdb holds only the in-frame ones, with some missing. This table holds some 60,000 clones, roughly 94% found once. The specimen sequenced was naive CD4+ T cells from blood. Documented subset: CD45RO-negative CD62L-positive naive CD4 T cells. This TCR derives from a person between 60 and 70 years old in good health. The rearrangement joins TRBV5-1 to TRBJ2-1; 9 nucleotides match TRBD2. CDR3 coding DNA: TGCGCCAGCAGCTTGGTTCCTAGCGGGAAGGGGCTGCAGTTCTTC. Amino acid sequence: CASSLVPSGKGLQFF.